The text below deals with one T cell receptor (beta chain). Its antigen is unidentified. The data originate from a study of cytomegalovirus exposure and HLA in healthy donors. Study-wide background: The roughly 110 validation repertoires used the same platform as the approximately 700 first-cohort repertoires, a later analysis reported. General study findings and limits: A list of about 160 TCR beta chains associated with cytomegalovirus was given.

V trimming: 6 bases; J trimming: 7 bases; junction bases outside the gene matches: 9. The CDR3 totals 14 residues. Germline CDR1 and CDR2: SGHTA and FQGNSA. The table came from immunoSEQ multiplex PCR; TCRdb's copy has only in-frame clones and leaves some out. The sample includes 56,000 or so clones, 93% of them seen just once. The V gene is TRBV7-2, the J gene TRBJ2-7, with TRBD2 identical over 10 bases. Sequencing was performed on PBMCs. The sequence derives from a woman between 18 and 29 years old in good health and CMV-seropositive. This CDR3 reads CASSSLAGVGEQYF. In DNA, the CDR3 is TGTGCCAGCAGTTCGCTAGCGGGGGTAGGTGAGCAGTACTTC. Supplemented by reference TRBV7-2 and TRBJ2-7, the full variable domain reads GAGVSQSPSNKVTEKGKDVELRCDPISGHTALYWYRQSLGQGLEFLIYFQGNSAPDKSGLPSDRFSAERTGGSVSTLTIQRTQQEDSAVYLCASSSLAGVGEQYFGPGTRLTVT.